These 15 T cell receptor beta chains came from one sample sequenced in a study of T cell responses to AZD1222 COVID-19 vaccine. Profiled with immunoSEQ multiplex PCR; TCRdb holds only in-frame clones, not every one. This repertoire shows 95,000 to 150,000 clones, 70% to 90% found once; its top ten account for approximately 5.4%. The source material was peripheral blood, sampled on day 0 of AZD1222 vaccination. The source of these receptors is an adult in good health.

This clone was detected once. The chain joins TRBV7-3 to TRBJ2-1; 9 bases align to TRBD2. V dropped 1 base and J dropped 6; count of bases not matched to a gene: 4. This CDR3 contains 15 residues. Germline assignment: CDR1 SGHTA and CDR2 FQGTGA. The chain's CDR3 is CASSLSGGAFNEQFF. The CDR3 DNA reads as TGTGCCAGCAGCTTAAGCGGGGGGGCTTTCAATGAGCAGTTCTTC.

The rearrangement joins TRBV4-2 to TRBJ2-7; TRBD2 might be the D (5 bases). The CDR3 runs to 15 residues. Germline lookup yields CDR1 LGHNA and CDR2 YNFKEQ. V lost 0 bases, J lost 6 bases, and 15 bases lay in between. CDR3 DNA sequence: TGTGCCAGCAGCCAAGACGGGATGGATCGTGCCGAGCAGTACTTC. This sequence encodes CASSQDGMDRAEQYF.

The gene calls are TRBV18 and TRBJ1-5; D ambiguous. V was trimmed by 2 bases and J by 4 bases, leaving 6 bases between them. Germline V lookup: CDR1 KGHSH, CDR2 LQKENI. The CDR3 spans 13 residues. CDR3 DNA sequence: TGTGCCAGCTCACCAGACCGGAATCAGCCCCAGCATTTT. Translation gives CASSPDRNQPQHF.

This CDR3 reads CASSVVDLGSGELFF. The CDR3 DNA is TGTGCCAGCAGCGTAGTTGACCTAGGATCCGGGGAGCTGTTTTTT. The chain links TRBV9 to TRBJ2-2; no definite D call. The CDR3 has 15 residues. Germline lookup yields CDR1 SGDLS and CDR2 YYNGEE. Trimming cost V 0 bases and J 6 bases, with 12 bases left between them. The full variable domain, rest sourced from reference TRBV9 and TRBJ2-2, is DSGVTQTPKHLITATGQRVTLRCSPRSGDLSVYWYQQSLDQGLQFLIQYYNGEERAKGNILERFSAQQFPDLHSELNLSSLELGDSALYFCASSVVDLGSGELFFGEGSRLTVL.

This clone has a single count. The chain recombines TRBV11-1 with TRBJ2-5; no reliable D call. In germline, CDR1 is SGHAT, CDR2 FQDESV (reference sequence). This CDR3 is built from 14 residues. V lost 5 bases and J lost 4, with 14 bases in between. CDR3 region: CASSQNSEAETQYF. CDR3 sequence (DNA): TGTGCCAGCAGCCAGAACTCAGAGGCAGAGACCCAGTACTTC.

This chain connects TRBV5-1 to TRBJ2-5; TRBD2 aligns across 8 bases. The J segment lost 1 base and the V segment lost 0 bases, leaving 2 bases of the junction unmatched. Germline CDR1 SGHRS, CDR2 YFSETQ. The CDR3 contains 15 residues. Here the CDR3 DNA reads TGCGCCAGCAGCTTGGGGCGGGGGGCCCAAGAGACCCAGTACTTC. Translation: CASSLGRGAQETQYF. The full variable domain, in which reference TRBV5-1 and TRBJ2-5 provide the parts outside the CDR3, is KAGVTQTPRYLIKTRGQQVTLSCSPISGHRSVSWYQQTPGQGLQFLFEYFSETQRNKGNFPGRFSGRQFSNSRSEMNVSTLELGDSALYLCASSLGRGAQETQYFGPGTRLLVL.

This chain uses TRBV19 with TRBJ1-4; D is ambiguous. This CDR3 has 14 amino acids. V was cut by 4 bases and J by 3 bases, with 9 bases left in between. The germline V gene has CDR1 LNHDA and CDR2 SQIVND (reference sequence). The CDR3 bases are TGTGCCAGTAGTAGCGGGCAGGCTAATGAAAAACTGTTTTTT. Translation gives CASSSGQANEKLFF.

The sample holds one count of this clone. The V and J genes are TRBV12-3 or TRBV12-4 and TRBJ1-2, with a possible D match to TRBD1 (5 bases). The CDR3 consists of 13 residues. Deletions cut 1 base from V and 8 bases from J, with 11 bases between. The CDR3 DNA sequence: TGTGCCAGCAGTTTAGGGGGCCCACGGGGCTACACCTTC. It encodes CASSLGGPRGYTF.

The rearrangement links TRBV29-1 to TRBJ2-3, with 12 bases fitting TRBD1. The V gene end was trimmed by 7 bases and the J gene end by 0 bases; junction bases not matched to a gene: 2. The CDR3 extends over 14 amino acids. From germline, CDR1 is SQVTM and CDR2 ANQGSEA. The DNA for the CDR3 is TGCAGCGGGGGACAGGGGGCGAGCACAGATACGCAGTATTTT. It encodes CSGGQGASTDTQYF.

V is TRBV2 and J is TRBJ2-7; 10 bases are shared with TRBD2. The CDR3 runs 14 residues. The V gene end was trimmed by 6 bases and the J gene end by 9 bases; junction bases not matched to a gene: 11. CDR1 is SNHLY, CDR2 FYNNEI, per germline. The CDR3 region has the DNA TGTGCCAGCAGGGGGACTAGCGAAGGGGCGAGGCAGTACTTC. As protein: CASRGTSEGARQYF.

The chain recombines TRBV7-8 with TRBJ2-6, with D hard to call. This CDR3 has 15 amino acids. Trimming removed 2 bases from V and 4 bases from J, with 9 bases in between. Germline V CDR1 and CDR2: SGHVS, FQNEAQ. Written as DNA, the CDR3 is TGTGCCAGCAGCTTAATGGGCACCGGGGCCAACGTCCTGACTTTC. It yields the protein CASSLMGTGANVLTF.

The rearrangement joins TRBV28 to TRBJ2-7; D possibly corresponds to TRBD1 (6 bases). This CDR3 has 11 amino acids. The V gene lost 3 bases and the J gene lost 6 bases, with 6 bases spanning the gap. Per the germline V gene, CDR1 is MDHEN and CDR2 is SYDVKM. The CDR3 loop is CASSFRGEQYF. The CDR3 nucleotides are TGTGCCAGCAGTTTCAGGGGCGAGCAGTACTTC. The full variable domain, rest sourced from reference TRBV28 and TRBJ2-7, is DVKVTQSSRYLVKRTGEKVFLECVQDMDHENMFWYRQDPGLGLRLIYFSYDVKMKEKGDIPEGYSVSREKKERFSLILESASTNQTSMYLCASSFRGEQYFGPGTRLTVT.

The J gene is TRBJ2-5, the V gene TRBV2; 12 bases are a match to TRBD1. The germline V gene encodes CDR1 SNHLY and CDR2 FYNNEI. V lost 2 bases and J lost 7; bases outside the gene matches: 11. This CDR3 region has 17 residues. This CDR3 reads CASSELLGQGALGTQYF. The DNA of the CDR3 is TGTGCCAGCAGTGAATTATTGGGACAGGGGGCTCTAGGGACCCAGTACTTC.

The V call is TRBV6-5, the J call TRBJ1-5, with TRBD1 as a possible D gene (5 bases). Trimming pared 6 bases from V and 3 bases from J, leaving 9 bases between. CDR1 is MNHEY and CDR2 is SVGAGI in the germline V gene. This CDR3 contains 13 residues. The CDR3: CASRRQLNQPQHF. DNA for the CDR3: TGTGCCAGCAGGAGACAGCTCAATCAGCCCCAGCATTTT.

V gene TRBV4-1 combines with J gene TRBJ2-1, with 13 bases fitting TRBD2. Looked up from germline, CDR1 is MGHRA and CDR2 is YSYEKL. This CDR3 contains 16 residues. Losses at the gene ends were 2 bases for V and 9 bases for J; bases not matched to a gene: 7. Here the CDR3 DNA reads TGCGCCAGCAGCCAAAAGACTAGCGGGGGGTCGTTTGAGCAGTTCTTC. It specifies CASSQKTSGGSFEQFF.